Each of the 5 T cell receptor beta chains below was sequenced from the same sample in a study of T cells in Graves' hyperthyroidism and ophthalmopathy. RNA transcripts were the template for amplifying TCR beta CDR3 regions. When the TCR CDR3 underwent first-round RT-PCR, the HTBI primer set was used. TCRdb analysed the multiplex PCR reads with MiXCR anew, one entry per CDR3 protein. The sample lists a few hundred thousand distinct CDR3 sequences, about 18% seen once, with less than 45% in the top ten. Material for sequencing was blood. All receptors come from a man aged 18 to 30 with Graves' ophthalmopathy.

The CDR3 DNA reads as TGCAGTGGAATGGGACAGACGAACACCTACGAGCAGTACTTC. Translating it yields CSGMGQTNTYEQYF. The V and J genes are TRBV20-1 and TRBJ2-7; 7 bases are a match to TRBD1. The germline V gene encodes CDR1 DFQATT and CDR2 SNEGSKA (reference sequence). The V gene end was trimmed by 7 bases and the J gene end by 2 bases; junction bases not matched to a gene: 11. This CDR3 has 14 residues.

This clonotype was seen at least ten times. The J gene is TRBJ1-5, the V gene TRBV5-6; 7 nucleotides align to TRBD1. The CDR3 consists of 14 residues. Germline V gene lookup returns CDR1 SGHDT and CDR2 YYEEEE. V was pared by 7 bases and J by 4 bases, with 8 bases of the junction left unmatched. The CDR3 DNA reads TGTGCCAGCCCTACAGGGGTTCAGAATCAGCCCCAGCATTTT. Its protein product is CASPTGVQNQPQHF.

The table lists this clonotype with many counts. This rearrangement joins TRBV3-1 to TRBJ2-1; D is ambiguous. V lost 6 bases, J lost 3 bases, and 9 bases lay in between. The CDR3 is made up of 13 amino acids. Germline V lookup: CDR1 LGHDT, CDR2 YNNKEL (reference sequence). CDR3 DNA sequence: TGTGCCAGCAGTAAAACGAGCTACAATGAGCAGTTCTTC. It translates to CASSKTSYNEQFF.

This clonotype was picked up many times. The J gene is TRBJ2-7, the V gene TRBV7-9; 8 bases are a match to TRBD1. Trimming removed 5 bases from V and 3 bases from J; junction bases left unmatched: 9. CDR1 is SEHNR and CDR2 is FQNEAQ in the germline V gene (reference sequence). The CDR3 is made up of 15 amino acids. The CDR3 spells CASSPGQGGSYEQYF. The CDR3 DNA reads TGTGCCAGCAGCCCTGGACAGGGAGGAAGCTACGAGCAGTACTTC.

This clonotype showed up many times. This chain joins TRBV6-1 and TRBJ1-1, with 10 bases identical to TRBD1. The germline V gene has CDR1 MNHNS and CDR2 SASEGT. J was trimmed by 5 bases and V by 6 bases; bases with no gene match: 9. The CDR3 is made up of 15 amino acids. CDR3 bases: TGTGCCAGCAGGGTCCTGACAGGGGGCCCGACTGAAGCTTTCTTT. This codes for CASRVLTGGPTEAFF.